This record looks at one TCR beta chain sequence and its context. TCRdb re-derived calls from the RT-PCR reads in MiXCR, one entry per CDR3 protein. This table holds hundreds of thousands of distinct CDR3 sequences, approximately 15% found once. Sequenced sample: memory CD4+ T cells from blood. This TCR was recovered from a female donor in good health, serving as a healthy control.

This chain's CDR3 is CASSPNPQTGELFF. In nucleotides, the CDR3 is TGCGCCAGCAGCCCAAACCCACAGACCGGGGAGCTGTTTTTT. The chain recombines TRBV5-1 with TRBJ2-2; D unresolved. V shed 4 bases and J shed 5 bases, with 12 bases lying between them. This CDR3 has 14 amino acids. CDR1 is SGHRS, CDR2 YFSETQ, per germline.